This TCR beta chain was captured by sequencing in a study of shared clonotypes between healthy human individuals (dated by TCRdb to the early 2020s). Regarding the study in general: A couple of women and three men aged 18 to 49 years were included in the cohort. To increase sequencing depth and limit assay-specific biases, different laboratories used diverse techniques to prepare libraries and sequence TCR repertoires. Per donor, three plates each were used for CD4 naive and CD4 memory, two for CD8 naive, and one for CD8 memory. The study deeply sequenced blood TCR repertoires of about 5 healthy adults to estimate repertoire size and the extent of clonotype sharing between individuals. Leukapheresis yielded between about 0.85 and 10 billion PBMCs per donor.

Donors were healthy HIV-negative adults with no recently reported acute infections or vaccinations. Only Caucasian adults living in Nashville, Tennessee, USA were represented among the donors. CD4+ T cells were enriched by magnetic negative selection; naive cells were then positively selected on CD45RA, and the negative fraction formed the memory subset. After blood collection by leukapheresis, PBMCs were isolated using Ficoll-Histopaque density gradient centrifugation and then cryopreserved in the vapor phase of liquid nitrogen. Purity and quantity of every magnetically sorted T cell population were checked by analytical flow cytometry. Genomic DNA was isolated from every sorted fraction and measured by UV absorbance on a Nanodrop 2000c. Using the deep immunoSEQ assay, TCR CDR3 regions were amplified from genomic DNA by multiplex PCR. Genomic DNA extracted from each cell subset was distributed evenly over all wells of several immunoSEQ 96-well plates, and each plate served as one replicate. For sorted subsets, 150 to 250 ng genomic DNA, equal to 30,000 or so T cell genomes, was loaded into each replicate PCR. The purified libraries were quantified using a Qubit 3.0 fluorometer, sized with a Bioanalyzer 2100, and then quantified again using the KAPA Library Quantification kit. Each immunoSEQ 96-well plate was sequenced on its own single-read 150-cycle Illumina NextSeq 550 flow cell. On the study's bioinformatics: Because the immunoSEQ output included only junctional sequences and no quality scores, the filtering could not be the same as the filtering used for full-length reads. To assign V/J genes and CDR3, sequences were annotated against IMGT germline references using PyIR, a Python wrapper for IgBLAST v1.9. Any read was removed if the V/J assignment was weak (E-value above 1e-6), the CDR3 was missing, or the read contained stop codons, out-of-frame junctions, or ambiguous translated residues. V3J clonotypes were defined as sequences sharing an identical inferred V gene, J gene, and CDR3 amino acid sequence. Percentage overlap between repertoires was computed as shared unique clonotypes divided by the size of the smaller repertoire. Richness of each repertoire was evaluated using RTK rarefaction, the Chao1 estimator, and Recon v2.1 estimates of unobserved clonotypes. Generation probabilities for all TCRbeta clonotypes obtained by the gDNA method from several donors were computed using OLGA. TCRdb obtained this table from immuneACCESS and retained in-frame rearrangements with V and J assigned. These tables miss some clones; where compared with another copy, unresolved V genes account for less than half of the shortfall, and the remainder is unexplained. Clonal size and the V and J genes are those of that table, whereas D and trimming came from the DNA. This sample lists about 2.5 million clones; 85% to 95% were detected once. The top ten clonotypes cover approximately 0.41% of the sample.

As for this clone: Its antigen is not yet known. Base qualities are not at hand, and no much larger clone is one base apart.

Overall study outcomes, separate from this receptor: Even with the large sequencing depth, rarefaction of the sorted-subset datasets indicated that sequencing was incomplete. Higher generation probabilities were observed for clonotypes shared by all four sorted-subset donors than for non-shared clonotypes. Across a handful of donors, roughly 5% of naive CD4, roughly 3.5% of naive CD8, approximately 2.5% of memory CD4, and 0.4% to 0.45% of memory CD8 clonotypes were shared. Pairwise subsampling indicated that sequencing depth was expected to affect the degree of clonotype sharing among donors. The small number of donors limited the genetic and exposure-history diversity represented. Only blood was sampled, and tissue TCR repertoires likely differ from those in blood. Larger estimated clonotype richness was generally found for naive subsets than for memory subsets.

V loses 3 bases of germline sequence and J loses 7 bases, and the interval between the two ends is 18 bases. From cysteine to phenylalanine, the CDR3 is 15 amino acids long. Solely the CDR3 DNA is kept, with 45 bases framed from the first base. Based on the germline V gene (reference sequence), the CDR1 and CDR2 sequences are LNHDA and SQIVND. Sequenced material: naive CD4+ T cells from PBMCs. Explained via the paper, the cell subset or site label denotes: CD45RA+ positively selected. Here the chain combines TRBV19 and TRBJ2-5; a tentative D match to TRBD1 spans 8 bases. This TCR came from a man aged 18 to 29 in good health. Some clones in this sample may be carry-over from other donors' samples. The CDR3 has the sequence CASSIEQGGPATQYF. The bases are TGTGCCAGTAGTATCGAACAGGGGGGGCCAGCGACCCAGTACTTC. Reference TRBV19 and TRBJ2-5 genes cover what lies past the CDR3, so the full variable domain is DGGITQSPKYLFRKEGQNVTLSCEQNLNHDAMYWYRQDPGQGLRLIYYSQIVNDFQKGDIAEGYSVSREKKESFPLTVTSAQKNPTAFYLCASSIEQGGPATQYFGPGTRLLVL.